Presented here are 30 T cell receptor beta chains from one specimen sequenced in a study of control samples from healthy donors and cancer patients. Sequencing used immunoSEQ multiplex PCR; TCRdb keeps in-frame clones, though not all of them. In the table there are about 130,000 clones, roughly 92% of which are singletons. Input material: blood. Every receptor here comes from a man aged 18 to 30 in good health.

The chain joins TRBV25-1 to TRBJ2-5; 7 bases map to TRBD1. Germline assignment: CDR1 MGHDK and CDR2 SYGVNS. The J segment lost 5 bases and the V segment lost 5 bases, leaving 8 bases of the junction unmatched. There are 14 residues in the CDR3. The CDR3 nucleotides read TGTGCCAGCAGTTCGGGACAGCCTGGGGAGACCCAGTACTTC. This codes for CASSSGQPGETQYF.

A few counts support this clone. The chain combines TRBV7-2 with TRBJ2-5; the D gene is possibly TRBD2 (5 bases). Germline CDR1 is SGHTA and CDR2 is FQGNSA. V was pared by 4 bases and J by 1 base, with 7 bases between. The CDR3 loop spans 13 amino acids. The CDR3 nucleotides read TGTGCCAGCAGCTGGAGGACCCAAGAGACCCAGTACTTC. Translation: CASSWRTQETQYF.

The chain carries TRBV11-2 and TRBJ1-1; the D is unclear. The germline V and J ends were trimmed by 3 bases and 4 bases, with 12 bases remaining between them. CDR1 and CDR2 from the germline V gene are SGHAT and FQNNGV. The CDR3 consists of 14 residues. This CDR3 reads CASSFPGIGTEAFF. The CDR3 nucleotides are TGTGCCAGCAGCTTTCCCGGGATCGGCACTGAAGCTTTCTTT.

The gene calls are TRBV2 and TRBJ1-5; D is uncertain. There are 16 residues in the CDR3. V lost 5 bases and J 0 bases, leaving 14 bases between the germline ends. The germline V gene encodes CDR1 SNHLY and CDR2 FYNNEI. CDR3 DNA sequence: TGTGCCAGCAGTTTGGAGGGTAGTTATAGCAATCAGCCCCAGCATTTT. It encodes CASSLEGSYSNQPQHF.

This clone was counted once. J is TRBJ2-1 and V is TRBV6-6; 8 nucleotides agree with TRBD2. The J segment lost 4 bases and the V segment lost 0 bases, leaving 2 bases of the junction unmatched. This CDR3 has 15 residues. Germline V gives CDR1 MNHNY, CDR2 SVGAGI (reference sequence). The CDR3 here is CASSYSAGGYNEQFF. For the CDR3, the DNA is TGTGCCAGCAGTTACTCTGCGGGGGGTTACAATGAGCAGTTCTTC.

The chain couples TRBV3-1 (or the pseudogene TRBV3-2) to TRBJ1-1, with D perhaps TRBD1 (5 bases). Germline CDR1 reads LGHDT; CDR2 reads YNNKEL (reference sequence). Trimming removed 0 bases from V and 3 bases from J, with 11 bases in between. CDR3 length: 15 residues. This CDR3 is CASSQENARDTEAFF. The CDR3 nucleotides are TGTGCCAGCAGCCAAGAGAACGCCAGGGACACTGAAGCTTTCTTT.

This clone was counted a single time. The genes are TRBV29-1 and TRBJ1-3; tentative D call: TRBD1 (5 bases). CDR3 length equals 15 residues. Between the trimmed V and J ends, which lost 0 bases and 3 bases, there was a span of 12 bases. The germline V gene has CDR1 SQVTM and CDR2 ANQGSEA. The CDR3 loop is CSVEDGWGYGNTIYF. The CDR3 region has the DNA TGCAGCGTTGAAGATGGGTGGGGGTATGGAAACACCATATATTTT.

CDR3 region: CASSTGQGDVYYEQYF. The CDR3, as DNA: TGTGCCAGCAGTACGGGACAGGGAGACGTATACTACGAGCAGTACTTC. The genes are TRBV9 and TRBJ2-7, with 9 bases lining up with TRBD1. With 5 bases clipped from V and 3 bases from J, the junction kept 12 bases outside the gene matches. This CDR3 spans 16 amino acids. Germline CDR1 SGDLS, CDR2 YYNGEE.

This clone was counted once. The chain recombines TRBV6-5 with TRBJ1-3; D is unresolved. Germline loops: CDR1 MNHEY, CDR2 SVGAGI. The germline V and J ends were trimmed by 2 bases and 4 bases, with 0 bases remaining between them. The CDR3 length is 11 residues. CDR3 residues: CASSYGNTIYF. Here the CDR3 DNA reads TGTGCCAGCAGTTACGGAAACACCATATATTTT.

This clone was recorded only once. The chain uses TRBV29-1 and TRBJ2-7, with a tentative D call TRBD1 (5 bases). The length of the CDR3 is 14 residues. Per the germline V gene, CDR1 is SQVTM and CDR2 is ANQGSEA. V gave up 3 bases and J gave up 7 bases, with 19 bases separating them. The CDR3 DNA sequence: TGCAGCGTTGAGTTTCAGGGCAGGACCAGGGAGCAGTACTTC. Protein sequence: CSVEFQGRTREQYF.

The chain has TRBV30 and TRBJ2-4; TRBD1 might be the D (7 bases). The CDR3 runs 14 residues. Germline V CDR1 and CDR2: GTSNPN, SVGIG (reference sequence). Trimming shortened V by 1 base and J by 6 bases, and 13 bases separated the two germline ends. The CDR3 region has the DNA TGTGCCTGGAGTGCAGGGGGGTCTACAAACATTCAGTACTTC. This codes for CAWSAGGSTNIQYF. The full variable domain, its missing parts supplied by reference TRBV30 and TRBJ2-4, is SQTIHQWPATLVQPVGSPLSLECTVEGTSNPNLYWYRQAAGRGLQLLFYSVGIGQISSEVPQNLSASRPQDRQFILSSKKLLLSDSGFYLCAWSAGGSTNIQYFGAGTRLSVL.

The chain uses TRBV15 and TRBJ1-5, with 8 nucleotides matching TRBD1. This CDR3 contains 17 residues. CDR1 and CDR2 (germline): LNHNV, YYDKDF (reference sequence). V trimming: 1 base; J trimming: 5 bases; junction bases outside the gene matches: 10. The CDR3: CATSRAVVRGLDQPQHF. Written as DNA, the CDR3 is TGTGCCACCAGCAGAGCCGTGGTCAGGGGGCTGGATCAGCCCCAGCATTTT.

The rearrangement uses TRBV21-1 and TRBJ1-2; TRBD1 reflects the table's D call only, with no check against the DNA. TRBV21-1 is a documented pseudogene. The CDR3 has 14 residues. CDR3 nucleotides: TGTGCCAGCAGCCGGACACCAGAAAACTATGGCTACACCTTC. The encoded protein is CASSRTPENYGYTF.

The CDR3 region has the DNA TGCGCCAGCAGGGGGATACGGGGGGCCTACAATGAGCAGTTCTTC. This translates into CASRGIRGAYNEQFF. The rearrangement links TRBV4-1 to TRBJ2-1; 7 bases fit TRBD2. J was trimmed by 2 bases and V by 6 bases; bases with no gene match: 7. Germline V gives CDR1 MGHRA, CDR2 YSYEKL. The length of the CDR3 is 15 residues.

J is TRBJ2-5 and V is TRBV7-3; a possible D gene is TRBD1 (6 bases). Germline CDR1 SGHTA, CDR2 FQGTGA. Trimming took 4 bases from V and 1 from J, leaving 7 bases between them. This CDR3 spans 13 amino acids. CDR3 bases: TGTGCCAGCAGCTGGGGGCCCCAAGAGACCCAGTACTTC. Residues: CASSWGPQETQYF.

J is TRBJ2-1 and V is TRBV6-5; 10 bases line up with TRBD2. Germline CDR1 MNHEY, CDR2 SVGAGI. The CDR3 totals 15 residues. Trimming cost V 2 bases and J 3 bases; bases outside gene matches: 1. The CDR3 spells CASSYKRGGYNEQFF. In DNA form, the CDR3 reads TGTGCCAGCAGTTACAAGCGGGGGGGCTACAATGAGCAGTTCTTC.

This clone has just one count. V is TRBV19 and J is TRBJ2-7, with D perhaps given as TRBD1 or TRBD2 (5 bases each). Germline CDR1 is LNHDA and CDR2 is SQIVND (reference sequence). Trimming removed 3 bases from V and 5 bases from J, with 11 bases in between. This CDR3 has 13 amino acids. Here the CDR3 reads CASSIVRGDEQYF. DNA of the CDR3: TGTGCCAGTAGTATTGTTCGAGGGGACGAGCAGTACTTC.

This clone has a single count. The chain uses TRBV11-2 and TRBJ1-5; D is ambiguous. This CDR3 has 14 residues. In germline, CDR1 is SGHAT, CDR2 FQNNGV. V shed 1 base and J shed 4 bases, with 8 bases lying between them. Here the CDR3 DNA reads TGTGCCAGCAGCTTAGCGGGCGGGAATCAGCCCCAGCATTTT. Protein sequence: CASSLAGGNQPQHF.

The chain joins TRBV7-2 to TRBJ1-1, with 7 bases fitting TRBD1. V trimming: 4 bases; J trimming: 0 bases; junction bases outside the gene matches: 8. CDR3 length: 16 residues. The V gene's germline CDR1 is SGHTA and CDR2 FQGNSA. CDR3 region: CASSSQGGWMNTEAFF. The CDR3 coding sequence is TGTGCCAGCAGCTCCCAGGGGGGGTGGATGAACACTGAAGCTTTCTTT.

This clone appeared once. The rearrangement links TRBV12-3 or TRBV12-4 to TRBJ1-4; D is unclear. The CDR3 sequence is 13 residues long. V was shortened by 0 bases and J by 7 bases, with 6 bases between the two germline ends. The CDR3 region is CASSLAVAEKLFF. CDR3 coding DNA: TGTGCCAGCAGTTTAGCGGTTGCTGAAAAACTGTTTTTT.

The rearrangement joins TRBV2 to TRBJ1-1; D perhaps matches TRBD1 (6 bases). This CDR3 has 14 residues. Trimming pared 4 bases from V and 1 base from J, leaving 10 bases between. The V gene's germline CDR1 is SNHLY and CDR2 FYNNEI. CDR3 bases: TGTGCCAGCAGTGCTCGGACAGCGAACACTGAAGCTTTCTTT. As protein: CASSARTANTEAFF.

The chain carries TRBV11-2 and TRBJ2-3; D is uncertain. Per germline, CDR1 SGHAT and CDR2 FQNNGV. With 0 bases removed from V and 0 bases from J, the gap between germline ends came to 16 bases. The CDR3 totals 18 residues. CDR3 amino acids: CASSLDQPARSSTDTQYF. The CDR3 DNA follows: TGTGCCAGCAGCTTAGATCAACCGGCCAGATCTAGCACAGATACGCAGTATTTT. Full variable domain (outside the CDR3, taken from reference TRBV11-2 and TRBJ2-3): EAGVAQSPRYKIIEKRQSVAFWCNPISGHATLYWYQQILGQGPKLLIQFQNNGVVDDSQLPKDRFSAERLKGVDSTLKIQPAKLEDSAVYLCASSLDQPARSSTDTQYFGPGTRLTVL.

The chain has TRBV5-6 and TRBJ1-2, with 9 positions matching TRBD1. This CDR3 is 16 amino acids long. Germline assignment: CDR1 SGHDT and CDR2 YYEEEE. Trimming removed 4 bases from V and 4 bases from J; junction bases left unmatched: 11. The DNA of the CDR3 is TGTGCCAGCAGCCCCCAGCCGGGACAGGGACTCTATGGCTACACCTTC. Protein product: CASSPQPGQGLYGYTF.

V gene TRBV7-2 combines with J gene TRBJ2-3, with 15 nucleotides matching TRBD2. This CDR3 has 19 residues. CDR1 is SGHTA, CDR2 FQGNSA, per germline. V was pared by 4 bases and J by 2 bases, with 10 bases of the junction left unmatched. The CDR3 DNA sequence: TGTGCCAGCAGCTCCCCGGGGACTAGCGGGGGGAAATACACAGATACGCAGTATTTT. Encoded protein: CASSSPGTSGGKYTDTQYF.

The chain has TRBV10-3 and TRBJ2-1; 10 positions agree with TRBD2. The CDR3 is 18 amino acids. Trimming took 0 bases from V and 6 from J; bases not matched to a gene: 11. The germline gives CDR1 ENHRY, CDR2 SYGVKD. The DNA of the CDR3 is TGTGCCATCAGTGAGTCTACTAGCGGGGTACTGGGGTCCAATGAGCAGTTCTTC. Translating it yields CAISESTSGVLGSNEQFF.

The V gene is TRBV19, the J gene TRBJ2-7; 8 positions agree with TRBD1. Looked up from germline, CDR1 is LNHDA and CDR2 is SQIVND (reference sequence). The V gene end was trimmed by 4 bases and the J gene end by 3 bases; junction bases not matched to a gene: 5. The length of the CDR3 is 14 residues. The CDR3 protein is CASSTGQAFYEQYF. Here the CDR3 DNA reads TGTGCCAGTAGTACGGGACAGGCGTTCTACGAGCAGTACTTC.

The genes are TRBV6-4 and TRBJ2-2; no definite D call. CDR1 is MRHNA, CDR2 SNTAGT, per germline. Trimming left V 6 bases short and J 1 base short, with 9 bases between. There are 14 residues in the CDR3. CDR3 nucleotides: TGTGCCAGCAGCAACAACTGGAACACCGGGGAGCTGTTTTTT. Protein: CASSNNWNTGELFF.

V is TRBV6-5 and J is TRBJ1-6; 7 positions match TRBD1. Unmatched junction bases numbered 7, after V lost 0 bases and J lost 8 bases. The CDR3 length is 16 residues. The germline gives CDR1 MNHEY, CDR2 SVGAGI. CDR3 coding DNA: TGTGCCAGCAGTTACTCCCCCAGGGGGTTGTATTCACCCCTCCACTTT. It encodes CASSYSPRGLYSPLHF.

This clone was counted a single time. Other DNA sequences in this sample translate to the same CDR3. This chain links TRBV9 with TRBJ1-5; TRBD1 might be the D (5 bases). This CDR3 is 15 amino acids long. CDR1 is SGDLS and CDR2 is YYNGEE in the germline V gene. The V gene lost 2 bases and the J gene lost 2 bases, with 11 bases spanning the gap. As DNA, the CDR3 is TGTGCCAGCAGCGTGGGTGGGGGGGGCAATCAGCCCCAGCATTTT. Protein sequence: CASSVGGGGNQPQHF.

V and J are TRBV4-1 and TRBJ1-3; D is unresolved. The CDR3 is made up of 15 amino acids. The germline V gene has CDR1 MGHRA and CDR2 YSYEKL. Trimming left V 2 bases short and J 0 bases short, with 8 bases between. For the CDR3, the DNA is TGCGCCAGCAGCCAACCGGGATCCTCTGGAAACACCATATATTTT. Its protein is CASSQPGSSGNTIYF.